This T cell receptor beta chain was recovered during a study of monozygotic twins with inflammatory bowel disease. Blood was drawn at around 2.5 ml per donor. Germline loops: CDR1 KGHSH, CDR2 LQKENI. The length of the CDR3 is 13 residues. TCRdb reprocessed the 5' RACE reads; each CDR3 protein has one entry and no DNA is given. The listing records over 150,000 distinct CDR3 sequences. Sequencing input: blood. The sequence was obtained from a human donor with ulcerative colitis or Crohn's disease, or a healthy co-twin of an affected twin (not recorded which). The genes are TRBV18 and TRBJ2-1. CDR3 in amino acids: CASSRPVDNEQFF.